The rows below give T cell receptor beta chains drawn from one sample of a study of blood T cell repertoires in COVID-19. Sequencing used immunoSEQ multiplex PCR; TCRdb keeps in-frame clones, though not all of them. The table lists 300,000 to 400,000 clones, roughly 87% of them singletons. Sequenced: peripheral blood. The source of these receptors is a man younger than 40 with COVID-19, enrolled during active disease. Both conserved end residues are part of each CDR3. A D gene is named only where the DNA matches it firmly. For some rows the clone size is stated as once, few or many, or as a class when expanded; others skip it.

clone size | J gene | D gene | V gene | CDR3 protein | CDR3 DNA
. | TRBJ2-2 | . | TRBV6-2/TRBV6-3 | CASSRTPFAGTGELFF | TGTGCCAGCAGCCGGACTCCCTTTGCGGGCACCGGGGAGCTGTTTTTT
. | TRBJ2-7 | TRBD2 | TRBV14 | CASSRRGPGLAGFYEQYF | TGTGCCAGCAGCCGACGGGGTCCGGGACTAGCGGGATTCTACGAGCAGTACTTC
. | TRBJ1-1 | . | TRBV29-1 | CSVAFLGPEAFF | TGCAGCGTTGCCTTTTTGGGGCCTGAAGCTTTCTTT
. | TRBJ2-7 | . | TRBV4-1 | CASSLRQSGYEQYF | TGCGCCAGCAGCTTACGACAGAGTGGCTACGAGCAGTACTTC
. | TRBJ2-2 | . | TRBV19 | CASSIGLLTGELFF | TGTGCCAGTAGTATAGGACTACTAACCGGGGAGCTGTTTTTT
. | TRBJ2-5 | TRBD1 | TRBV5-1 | CASSYNTGGETQYF | TGCGCCAGCAGTTACAATACAGGGGGAGAGACCCAGTACTTC
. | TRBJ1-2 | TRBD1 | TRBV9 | CASTLGPGTGLINYGYTF | TGTGCCAGCACCTTGGGGCCCGGGACAGGACTCATAAACTATGGCTACACCTTC
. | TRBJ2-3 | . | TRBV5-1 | CASSPTVLSADTQYF | TGCGCCAGCAGCCCTACGGTTTTGAGCGCAGATACGCAGTATTTT
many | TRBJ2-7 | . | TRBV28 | CASSPFRQMNTYEQYF | TGTGCCAGCAGCCCCTTTCGACAGATGAATACCTACGAGCAGTACTTC
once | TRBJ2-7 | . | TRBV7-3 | CASSPGQTLYEQYF | TGTGCCAGCAGCCCGGGACAAACACTCTACGAGCAGTACTTC
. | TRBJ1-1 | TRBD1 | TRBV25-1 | CASTRQGNTEAFF | TGTGCCAGCACCCGACAGGGGAACACTGAAGCTTTCTTT
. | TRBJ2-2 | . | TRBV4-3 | CASSQEVYLNTGELFF | TGCGCCAGCAGCCAAGAAGTCTATTTAAACACCGGGGAGCTGTTTTTT
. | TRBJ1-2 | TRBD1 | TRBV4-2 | CASSQFDRGSNYGYTF | TGTGCCAGCAGCCAATTTGACAGGGGATCTAACTATGGCTACACCTTC
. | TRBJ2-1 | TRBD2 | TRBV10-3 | CAISDGLAEAGQFF | TGTGCCATCAGTGACGGACTAGCGGAGGCGGGGCAGTTCTTC
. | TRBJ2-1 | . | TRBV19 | CASREVGGPSGNEQFF | TGTGCCAGTAGGGAGGTCGGGGGACCTTCGGGCAATGAGCAGTTCTTC
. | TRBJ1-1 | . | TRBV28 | CASTSLAGGRTEAFF | TGTGCCAGCACCTCCCTTGCGGGGGGGCGGACTGAAGCTTTCTTT
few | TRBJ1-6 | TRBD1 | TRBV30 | CAWSIGTVNSPLHF | TGTGCCTGGAGTATCGGGACAGTTAATTCACCCCTCCACTTT
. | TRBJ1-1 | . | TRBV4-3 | CASSQASRGTEAFF | TGCGCCAGCAGCCAAGCTTCCCGAGGCACTGAAGCTTTCTTT
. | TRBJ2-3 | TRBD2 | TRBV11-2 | CASSAPGTSGTDTQYF | TGTGCCAGCAGCGCCCCCGGGACTAGCGGCACAGATACGCAGTATTTT
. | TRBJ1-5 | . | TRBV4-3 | CASSQDQSGVQPQHF | TGCGCCAGCAGCCAAGATCAGTCAGGGGTGCAGCCCCAGCATTTT
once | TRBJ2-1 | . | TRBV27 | CASTPGLHNEQFF | TGTGCCAGCACTCCTGGACTGCACAATGAGCAGTTCTTC
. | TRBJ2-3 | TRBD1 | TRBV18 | CASSPGQGGDTQYF | TGTGCCAGCTCACCGGGACAGGGTGGGGATACGCAGTATTTT
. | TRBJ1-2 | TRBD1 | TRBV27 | CASSLSTGGYDYGYTF | TGTGCCAGCAGTTTATCGACAGGGGGCTACGACTATGGCTACACCTTC
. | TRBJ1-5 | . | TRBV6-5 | CASSLDWEGNQPQHF | TGTGCCAGCAGCCTCGACTGGGAGGGCAATCAGCCCCAGCATTTT
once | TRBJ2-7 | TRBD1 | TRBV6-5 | CASSSFGTGTVYEQYF | TGTGCCAGCAGTTCCTTCGGGACAGGGACCGTTTACGAGCAGTACTTC
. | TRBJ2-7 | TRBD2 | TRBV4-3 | CASSQDRGLAGGPDEQYF | TGCGCCAGCAGCCAAGATCGGGGCCTAGCGGGGGGGCCTGACGAGCAGTACTTC
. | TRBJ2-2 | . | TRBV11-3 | CASSYRDRSWNTGELFF | TGTGCCAGCAGCTACAGGGATAGGTCGTGGAACACCGGGGAGCTGTTTTTT
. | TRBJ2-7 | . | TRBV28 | CASTQEGWGYEQYF | TGTGCCAGCACCCAGGAGGGCTGGGGCTACGAGCAGTACTTC
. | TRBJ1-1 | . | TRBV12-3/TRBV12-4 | CASSFWGNTEAFF | TGTGCCAGCAGCTTCTGGGGCAACACTGAAGCTTTCTTT
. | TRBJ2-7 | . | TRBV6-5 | CASSYLVGSYEQYF | TGTGCCAGCAGTTACTTAGTCGGCTCCTACGAGCAGTACTTC
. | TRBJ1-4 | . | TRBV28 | CASSLVGGRGANEKLFF | TGTGCCAGCAGTTTGGTGGGGGGAAGGGGAGCTAATGAAAAACTGTTTTTT
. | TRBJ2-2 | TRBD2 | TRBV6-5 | CASSRGEGELFF | TGTGCCAGCAGTCGGGGGGAGGGAGAGCTGTTTTTT
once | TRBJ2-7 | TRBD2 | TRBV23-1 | CAGFPSGRDSSYEQYF | TGCGCCGGATTTCCTAGCGGGAGGGACAGCTCCTACGAGCAGTACTTC
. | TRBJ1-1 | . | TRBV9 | CASSDPGVPGTEAFF | TGTGCCAGCAGCGATCCAGGGGTCCCAGGCACTGAAGCTTTCTTT
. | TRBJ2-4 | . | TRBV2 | CASSPGLAKNIQYF | TGTGCCAGCAGTCCCGGACTAGCCAAAAACATTCAGTACTTC